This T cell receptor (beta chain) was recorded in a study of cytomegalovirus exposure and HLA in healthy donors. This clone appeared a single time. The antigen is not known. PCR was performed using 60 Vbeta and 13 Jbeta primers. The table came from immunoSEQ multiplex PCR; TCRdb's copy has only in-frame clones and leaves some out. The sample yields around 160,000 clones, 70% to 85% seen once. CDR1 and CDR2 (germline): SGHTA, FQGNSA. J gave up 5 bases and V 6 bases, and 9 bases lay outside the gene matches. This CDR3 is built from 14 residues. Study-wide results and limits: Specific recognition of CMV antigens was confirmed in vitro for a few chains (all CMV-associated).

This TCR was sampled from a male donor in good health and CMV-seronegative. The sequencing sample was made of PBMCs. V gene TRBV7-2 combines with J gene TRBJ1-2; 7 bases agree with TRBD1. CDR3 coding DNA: TGTGCCAGCAGGGATATTAACAGGGGTTATGGCTACACCTTC. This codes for CASRDINRGYGYTF.